This T cell receptor beta chain comes out of a study of OX40 agonist ivuxolimab in advanced cancers. V was shortened by 0 bases and J by 1 base, with 5 bases between the two germline ends. The CDR3 runs 13 residues. Looked up from germline, CDR1 is SGDLS and CDR2 is YYNGEE. Sequencing was performed with immunoSEQ multiplex PCR; in TCRdb, only in-frame clones are kept and a portion is missing. The data contain tens of thousands of clones, about 91% of them singletons. The chain couples TRBV9 to TRBJ2-7; unclear D gene. This receptor was obtained from an adult with an advanced solid tumor such as melanoma, head and neck, liver or kidney cancer. Material: CD4+ or CD8+ T cells sorted from blood, obtained in a trial of the OX40 agonist ivuxolimab. CDR3 nucleotide sequence: TGTGCCAGCAGCGTAGCAGTTTCCTACGAGCAGTACTTC. Protein: CASSVAVSYEQYF.